This is a list of T cell receptor beta chains from one sample in a study of regulatory and conventional T cells in RAG deficiency. Some clones are missing from TCRdb's copy, which holds only in-frame ones; the method was immunoSEQ multiplex PCR. Seen here are more than 30,000 clones, about nine tenths observed once, and the top ten hold roughly 5.2%. This same sample was also part of a study on regulatory T cells.

The sample taken for sequencing was CD8+ T cells sorted from blood. The origin of the receptors is a human donor in good health. Both conserved end residues are part of each CDR3. The D gene is left open where the match is weak. Clone size is shown for a subset of rows, as once, few, many or a class of expanded clone.

size,V,J,D,CDR3,DNA
.,TRBV7-9,TRBJ1-2,.,CASSSSAEFPPYGYTF,TGTGCCAGCAGCTCCAGTGCAGAGTTCCCTCCCTATGGCTACACCTTC
.,TRBV6-6,TRBJ1-1,.,CASSSPIAFF,TGTGCCAGCAGTTCCCCCATAGCTTTCTTT
.,TRBV27,TRBJ2-7,TRBD1,CASSPDRGSEQYF,TGTGCCAGCAGTCCTGACAGGGGTTCCGAGCAGTACTTC
.,TRBV27,TRBJ1-4,TRBD1,CASTDRGKKLFF,TGTGCCAGTACGGACAGGGGAAAAAAACTGTTTTTT
.,TRBV5-6,TRBJ2-7,TRBD2,CASTSGGAFYEQYF,TGTGCCAGCACTAGCGGGGGGGCCTTCTACGAGCAGTACTTC
.,TRBV7-2,TRBJ2-3,TRBD2,CASSFFREGRDTQYF,TGTGCCAGCAGCTTCTTCCGGGAGGGCCGAGATACGCAGTATTTT
.,TRBV29-1,TRBJ2-2,.,CSIPGDLHPGELFF,TGCAGCATTCCCGGGGACTTACATCCCGGGGAGCTGTTTTTT
.,TRBV9,TRBJ2-1,TRBD2,CASSPEVSIRRGNEQFF,TGTGCCAGCAGTCCAGAGGTATCGATCCGGCGGGGGAATGAGCAGTTCTTC
.,TRBV27,TRBJ2-7,TRBD2,CASRGLDAYEQYF,TGTGCCAGCAGAGGACTAGACGCCTACGAGCAGTACTTC
.,TRBV6-1,TRBJ2-2,TRBD2,CASSGGAGGELFF,TGTGCCAGCAGCGGGGGGGCCGGCGGGGAGCTGTTTTTT
.,TRBV11-2,TRBJ1-5,.,CASSRNGQDNQPQHF,TGTGCCAGCAGCCGAAACGGGCAGGACAATCAGCCCCAGCATTTT
.,TRBV7-9,TRBJ2-1,TRBD2,CASKLAGGSSSYNEQFF,TGTGCCAGCAAATTAGCGGGGGGTTCGAGCTCCTACAATGAGCAGTTCTTC
.,TRBV6-5,TRBJ1-2,.,CASSDGLNNGYTF,TGTGCCAGCAGTGATGGTCTTAATAATGGCTACACCTTC
.,TRBV29-1,TRBJ2-7,TRBD2,CSVEEDSGNSYEQYF,TGCAGCGTTGAAGAGGATAGCGGGAACTCCTACGAGCAGTACTTC
.,TRBV10-3,TRBJ2-7,.,CAISEIGAGPYEQYF,TGTGCCATCAGTGAGATAGGGGCTGGGCCCTACGAGCAGTACTTC
.,TRBV30,TRBJ2-3,TRBD2,CAWSTGTSGSGDTQYF,TGTGCCTGGAGTACCGGGACTAGCGGGAGTGGAGATACGCAGTATTTT
.,TRBV2,TRBJ2-3,.,CASLGTSETDTQYF,TGTGCCAGTCTAGGCACTAGTGAAACAGATACGCAGTATTTT
.,TRBV9,TRBJ2-7,TRBD2,CASSSGLAAYEQYF,TGTGCCAGCAGCTCGGGACTAGCGGCCTACGAGCAGTACTTC
.,TRBV19,TRBJ2-2,.,CASSHKGPGELFF,TGTGCCAGTAGCCACAAGGGACCCGGGGAGCTGTTTTTT
.,TRBV19,TRBJ1-5,TRBD1,CASSIRRDRANQPQHF,TGTGCCAGTAGTATACGCCGGGACAGGGCCAATCAGCCCCAGCATTTT
.,TRBV11-2,TRBJ2-7,TRBD2,CASSLETSGKGFEQYF,TGTGCCAGCAGCTTAGAGACTAGCGGGAAGGGTTTCGAGCAGTACTTC
.,TRBV6-6,TRBJ2-7,.,CASSYTGYYEQYF,TGTGCCAGCAGTTACACAGGGTACTACGAGCAGTACTTC
.,TRBV27,TRBJ2-1,.,CASGVQRTYNEQFF,TGTGCCAGCGGGGTTCAGCGGACCTACAATGAGCAGTTCTTC
.,TRBV10-3,TRBJ2-7,.,CAISESSTSYEQYF,TGTGCCATCAGTGAGTCTTCTACGTCCTACGAGCAGTACTTC
.,TRBV30,TRBJ1-1,.,CAWTDMGNTEAFF,TGTGCCTGGACCGATATGGGGAACACTGAAGCTTTCTTT
.,TRBV19,TRBJ2-1,.,CASNQGSSYNEQFF,TGTGCCAGTAATCAGGGGAGCTCCTACAATGAGCAGTTCTTC
.,TRBV27,TRBJ2-5,.,CASRLTLDTIQETQYF,TGTGCCAGCAGACTCACCCTCGACACGATCCAAGAGACCCAGTACTTC
.,TRBV5-1,TRBJ2-7,.,CASSPNPTEYEQYF,TGCGCCAGCAGCCCAAATCCGACAGAGTACGAGCAGTACTTC
once,TRBV6-5,TRBJ1-4,.,CASSQGPGKNEKLFF,TGTGCCAGCAGCCAGGGGCCGGGAAAAAATGAAAAACTGTTTTTT
.,TRBV7-3,TRBJ2-1,TRBD2,CASSGRLAVSGDEQFF,TGTGCCAGCAGCGGCCGCCTAGCGGTCAGCGGCGATGAGCAGTTCTTC
.,TRBV19,TRBJ2-7,.,CASSMSESSYEQYF,TGTGCCAGTAGTATGTCGGAGTCCTCCTACGAGCAGTACTTC
.,TRBV14,TRBJ2-7,.,CASSPKRAGPSYEQYF,TGTGCCAGCAGCCCTAAAAGGGCGGGGCCCTCCTACGAGCAGTACTTC
.,TRBV6-5,TRBJ2-7,TRBD2,CASSEGLALTYEQYF,TGTGCCAGCAGCGAGGGACTAGCGTTGACCTACGAGCAGTACTTC
.,TRBV27,TRBJ2-5,TRBD2,CASSLIGTSGIQETQYF,TGTGCCAGCAGTTTGATCGGGACTAGCGGCATCCAAGAGACCCAGTACTTC
.,TRBV13,TRBJ2-7,.,CASSFGRAGGLDEQYF,TGTGCCAGCAGCTTTGGTAGGGCAGGAGGTCTCGACGAGCAGTACTTC
.,TRBV7-6,TRBJ1-2,.,CASSLEGGLNYGYTF,TGTGCCAGCAGCTTAGAAGGGGGGCTAAACTATGGCTACACCTTC
.,TRBV9,TRBJ2-7,TRBD2,CASSGSGPSYEQYF,TGTGCCAGCAGCGGTAGCGGGCCCTCCTACGAGCAGTACTTC
.,TRBV18,TRBJ2-6,.,CASSQYGTSGANVLTF,TGTGCCAGCTCACAGTACGGCACCTCTGGGGCCAACGTCCTGACTTTC
.,TRBV2,TRBJ2-5,TRBD2,CASRLAGGGETQYF,TGTGCCAGCCGACTAGCGGGAGGGGGAGAGACCCAGTACTTC
few,TRBV14,TRBJ1-1,.,CASSQDLAGLNTEAFF,TGTGCCAGCAGCCAAGATCTCGCGGGACTGAACACTGAAGCTTTCTTT
once,TRBV11-3,TRBJ1-2,.,CASSSREPHGYTF,TGTGCCAGCAGCTCCCGGGAGCCCCATGGCTACACCTTC
.,TRBV27,TRBJ1-2,TRBD1,CASSLNGGQDYGYTF,TGTGCCAGCAGTTTAAACGGGGGACAGGATTATGGCTACACCTTC
.,TRBV5-8,TRBJ2-7,TRBD1,CASSLGQVSYEQYF,TGTGCCAGCAGCTTAGGACAGGTCTCCTACGAGCAGTACTTC
.,TRBV29-1,TRBJ2-1,TRBD1,CSATGTAYNEQFF,TGCAGCGCCACCGGGACAGCCTACAATGAGCAGTTCTTC
.,TRBV27,TRBJ2-7,.,CASSLSYEQYF,TGTGCCAGCAGTCTCTCCTACGAGCAGTACTTC